This T cell receptor beta chain stems from a study of beta chain features in type 1 diabetes. Study as a whole: What patients shared with healthy donors was a similar profile of age, gender and cell yields. Summed over all samples, the examined sorted cells came to 107,917,701.

About this clone itself: Its specificity is not known.

Expressed TCRB transcripts were sequenced, since all the RNA that had been isolated was reverse transcribed. Libraries were prepared by immunoSEQ multiplex PCR; TCRdb keeps only in-frame clonotypes and omits some of them. The profile shows 500,000 to 650,000 clones, approximately 13% of them singletons. Study findings and constraints: Across patients, naive, central memory and Treg TCRB repertoires exhibited apparently greater similarity than was observed across healthy donors. When Type 1 diabetes patients were examined, their TCRB CDR3s proved moderately but significantly shorter in all four CD4+ subsets. No resolution was reached here on whether HLA type influences TCRB rearrangement.

Germline V gives CDR1 SGHDN, CDR2 FVKESK. The CDR3 has 17 residues. Trimming left V 4 bases short and J 2 bases short, with 20 bases between. The J gene is TRBJ1-2, the V gene TRBV14; no clear D. Sequenced: naive CD4+ T cells from blood. This sequence was found in a man between 25 and 39 years old with type 1 diabetes. CDR3 amino acids: CASSPNRGSSINYGYTF. The CDR3 nucleotides are TGTGCCAGCAGCCCAAATCGTGGGTCGTCTATAAACTATGGCTACACCTTC.